This record concerns one T cell receptor (beta chain) sequence. Its antigen target is currently unknown. Base qualities are not provided; no much larger clone lies one nucleotide away. These data originate in a study of type 1 regulatory T cells (dated by TCRdb to about 2021). Regarding the research as a whole: The study characterized an in vitro protocol that generated a Tr1-enriched, alloantigen-specific CD4 T cell product named T-allo10. Patients with hematological malignancies who were receiving allogeneic hematopoietic stem cell transplantation were the group in which T-allo10 was being clinically evaluated.

Here is what the overall study found, with its caveats: Compared with non-Tr1 cells, Tr1 cells had a narrower TCR repertoire, and the study took this difference to reflect clonal expansion driven by alloantigen.

V is clipped by 2 bases and J by 0 bases, and the sequence between their germline boundaries is 6 bases long. CDR1 and CDR2 were assigned from the germline V gene as SGHRS and YFSETQ. The CDR3 starts with the cysteine, ends with the phenylalanine, and has 13 residues. Kept here is only the CDR3 DNA, which spans 39 bases and is read in frame from base 1. The sequencer listed for this sample is Illumina MiSeq. The public sequencing data were trimmed at Q25 with fastp and processed into clonotypes with MiXCR by TCRdb, which kept only in-frame beta chains. Identical CDR3 proteins give one entry, which carries the most common genes and DNA. Present in this sample are 68,000 or so distinct CDR3 sequences, just under 50% of which were seen just once. About 2% of the sample belongs to the ten largest clones.

The sequence derives from a human donor in good health. Specimen: cultured non-Tr1 T cells, either the whole culture or a sorted T cell fraction (not recorded which). The cell subset or site label here, explained by the study, means: non-Tr1 population from the T-allo10 product. The rearrangement combines TRBV5-1 with TRBJ2-7, with the D gene too uncertain to name. The DNA is TGCGCCAGCAGCTTACTTAGCTCCTACGAGCAGTACTTC. Its protein is CASSLLSSYEQYF.